One sample yielded the 31 T cell receptor beta chains listed below, sequenced in a study of blood T cell repertoires in COVID-19. Libraries were prepared by immunoSEQ multiplex PCR; TCRdb keeps only in-frame clonotypes and omits some of them. The repertoire consists of some 87,000 clones, with around four fifths occurring once and the leading ten covering around two fifths. Material: peripheral blood. These receptor sequences come from a man aged 80 or over with active or convalescent COVID-19.

The chain uses TRBV6-5 and TRBJ1-5; 8 bases are shared with TRBD1. CDR3 length equals 16 residues. V shed 0 bases and J 6 bases; nucleotides not matched to a gene: 7. Per the germline V gene, CDR1 is MNHEY and CDR2 is SVGAGI. DNA of the CDR3: TGTGCCAGCAGTTACTCGGTTCAGGGGGCTGGTCAGCCCCAGCATTTT. It specifies CASSYSVQGAGQPQHF.

V and J are TRBV7-7 and TRBJ2-3; D gene ambiguous. CDR3 length equals 13 residues. Trimming pared 5 bases from V and 2 bases from J, leaving 8 bases between. Germline CDR1 reads SSHAT; CDR2 reads FNYEAQ (reference sequence). CDR3 nucleotide sequence: TGTGCCAGCAGCCGCGACTTCACAGATACGCAGTATTTT. Translating it yields CASSRDFTDTQYF.

The V gene is TRBV5-1, the J gene TRBJ2-3, with TRBD2 identical over 11 bases. Germline V lookup: CDR1 SGHRS, CDR2 YFSETQ. V shed 0 bases, J shed 3 bases, and the junction held 9 bases outside the gene matches. This CDR3 comprises 18 residues. The CDR3 reads CASSLALAGGLLTDTQYF. Written as DNA, the CDR3 is TGCGCCAGCAGCTTGGCGTTAGCGGGAGGGCTGTTAACAGATACGCAGTATTTT. The full variable domain, with the rest looked up from reference TRBV5-1 and TRBJ2-3, is KAGVTQTPRYLIKTRGQQVTLSCSPISGHRSVSWYQQTPGQGLQFLFEYFSETQRNKGNFPGRFSGRQFSNSRSEMNVSTLELGDSALYLCASSLALAGGLLTDTQYFGPGTRLTVL.

The chain links TRBV30 to TRBJ1-2; possible D gene TRBD1, 5 bases. The CDR3 is made up of 14 amino acids. Germline loops: CDR1 GTSNPN, CDR2 SVGIG (reference sequence). The ends were cut back, 3 bases at V and 8 bases at J, with 19 bases in the middle. Here the CDR3 reads CAWSGGEDWGGYTF. CDR3 coding DNA: TGTGCCTGGAGCGGTGGGGAAGACTGGGGCGGCTACACCTTC. Full variable domain (rest looked up from reference TRBV30 and TRBJ1-2): SQTIHQWPATLVQPVGSPLSLECTVEGTSNPNLYWYRQAAGRGLQLLFYSVGIGQISSEVPQNLSASRPQDRQFILSSKKLLLSDSGFYLCAWSGGEDWGGYTFGSGTRLTVV.

Only one count was recorded for this clone. The gene calls are TRBV3-1 (or the pseudogene TRBV3-2) and TRBJ2-5; 9 bases match TRBD1. V lost 2 bases and J lost 0; bases outside the gene matches: 4. The CDR3 length is 16 residues. Germline CDR1 LGHDT, CDR2 YNNKEL (reference sequence). CDR3 region: CASSQWTGVDQETQYF. The CDR3 DNA is TGTGCCAGCAGCCAATGGACAGGGGTAGACCAAGAGACCCAGTACTTC.

J is TRBJ2-7 and V is TRBV27, with 7 bases aligning to TRBD1. From germline, CDR1 is MNHEY and CDR2 SMNVEV (reference sequence). This CDR3 has 14 amino acids. V shed 7 bases, J shed 3 bases, and the junction held 9 bases outside the gene matches. CDR3 loop: CASTNSGGFYEQYF. CDR3 in DNA: TGTGCCAGCACGAACTCAGGGGGATTCTACGAGCAGTACTTC.

The chain is built from TRBV7-3 and TRBJ2-5, with TRBD1 matching 9 bases. CDR1 and CDR2 from the germline V gene are SGHTA and FQGTGA. The CDR3 totals 15 residues. Trimming removed 3 bases from V and 4 bases from J; junction bases left unmatched: 6. The CDR3 coding sequence is TGTGCCAGCAGCTTCCTGGGACAGGGAAGAGAGACCCAGTACTTC. Amino acid sequence: CASSFLGQGRETQYF.

This clone came up once. The J gene is TRBJ1-1, the V gene TRBV5-4; D gene unclear. Per the germline V gene, CDR1 is SGHNT and CDR2 is YYREEE (reference sequence). Trimming shortened V by 4 bases and J by 6 bases, and 16 bases separated the two germline ends. The length of the CDR3 is 14 residues. The CDR3 nucleotides are TGTGCCAGCAGCAACTACCCCCTATTCGCTGAAGCTTTCTTT. Translating gives CASSNYPLFAEAFF.

In DNA, the CDR3 is TGTGCCAGCAGTTTTAGGGGGTTGAGCTACGAGCAGTACTTC. Its translation: CASSFRGLSYEQYF. V is TRBV28 and J is TRBJ2-7; TRBD1 might be the D (6 bases). Trimming removed 3 bases from V and 3 bases from J, with 12 bases in between. Germline lookup yields CDR1 MDHEN and CDR2 SYDVKM. The CDR3 is 14 residues long.

The genes are TRBV30 and TRBJ1-2, with 8 bases that match TRBD1. The CDR3 is 15 amino acids. Per germline, CDR1 GTSNPN and CDR2 SVGIG (reference sequence). The J segment lost 5 bases and the V segment lost 0 bases, leaving 8 bases of the junction unmatched. The CDR3 protein is CAWSVGQGAAYGYTF. The CDR3 DNA is TGTGCCTGGAGTGTAGGCCAGGGGGCAGCGTATGGCTACACCTTC.

This chain joins TRBV6-2 or TRBV6-3 and TRBJ1-5; D remains unclear. Trimming pared 0 bases from V and 7 bases from J, leaving 10 bases between. CDR1 MNHEY and CDR2 SVGEGT come from the germline V gene. The CDR3 runs 14 residues. CDR3 in amino acids: CASSYSREPQPQHF. The CDR3 bases are TGTGCCAGCAGTTACTCGAGGGAACCGCAGCCCCAGCATTTT.

The chain is built from TRBV11-3 and TRBJ2-7; D is perhaps TRBD2 (6 bases). The V gene lost 5 bases and the J gene lost 5 bases, with 13 bases spanning the gap. The CDR3 runs 13 residues. Germline CDR1 SGHNT, CDR2 YENEEA. The CDR3: CASSLTGGDEQYF. DNA of the CDR3: TGTGCCAGCAGCCTGACCGGAGGGGACGAGCAGTACTTC.

The gene calls are TRBV19 and TRBJ2-1; 7 bases align to TRBD2. The CDR3 contains 15 residues. Trimming took 7 bases from V and 4 from J; bases not matched to a gene: 10. Germline V gives CDR1 LNHDA, CDR2 SQIVND (reference sequence). DNA of the CDR3: TGTGCCAGTACCGAATCTAGCGGAGTATACAATGAGCAGTTCTTC. It is translated as CASTESSGVYNEQFF.

The V and J genes are TRBV5-1 and TRBJ2-2, with 8 nucleotides matching TRBD2. Germline V lookup: CDR1 SGHRS, CDR2 YFSETQ. There are 16 residues in the CDR3. V was pared by 1 base and J by 4 bases, with 6 bases of the junction left unmatched. In DNA form, the CDR3 reads TGCGCCAGCAGCTTGAGTAGCGGGGTTCGCACCGGGGAGCTGTTTTTT. Amino acids: CASSLSSGVRTGELFF.

The chain combines TRBV5-1 with TRBJ1-5; 10 positions match TRBD1. Germline-derived CDR1 and CDR2 are SGHRS and YFSETQ. After removal of 2 bases from V and 6 bases from J, the junction contained 2 bases not matched to a gene. CDR3 size: 14 residues. CDR3 residues: CASSFGQGGQPQHF. The CDR3 coding sequence is TGCGCCAGCAGCTTTGGACAGGGGGGTCAGCCCCAGCATTTT.

This chain joins TRBV21-1 and TRBJ1-4; the tabulated D call, TRBD1, remains unverified against the DNA. TRBV21-1 is described as a pseudogene. CDR3 length: 15 amino acids. The CDR3 region has the DNA TGTGCCAGCAGGGGCGACAGCGATTCCTATGAAAAACTGTTTTTT. It is translated as CASRGDSDSYEKLFF.

This sequence joins TRBV2 and TRBJ1-2; 8 bases agree with TRBD1. CDR3 length: 13 residues. Germline V lookup: CDR1 SNHLY, CDR2 FYNNEI. Germline trimming cut 8 bases from V and 7 bases from J; bases unmatched to any gene: 9. The CDR3 region is CASGRTGTGGYTF. CDR3 in DNA: TGTGCCAGCGGTAGGACAGGGACGGGTGGCTACACCTTC.

This clone has only a few counts. The J gene is TRBJ1-1, the V gene TRBV2; 9 nucleotides line up with TRBD1. The germline V gene encodes CDR1 SNHLY and CDR2 FYNNEI. V lost 4 bases to trimming and J lost 6 bases; unmatched junction nucleotides: 6. CDR3 length equals 14 residues. CDR3 bases: TGTGCCAGCAGTGCTGTGGGACAGGGAGCTGAAGCTTTCTTT. Its protein is CASSAVGQGAEAFF.

The rearrangement links TRBV9 to TRBJ2-1; D possibly corresponds to TRBD2 (6 bases). From germline, CDR1 is SGDLS and CDR2 YYNGEE. The CDR3 is 16 amino acids. V was clipped by 3 bases and J by 3 bases, with 16 bases between them. The CDR3: CASSASPGLGYNEQFF. CDR3 DNA: TGTGCCAGCAGCGCGTCCCCGGGACTGGGCTACAATGAGCAGTTCTTC.

The chain has TRBV3-1 (or the pseudogene TRBV3-2) and TRBJ1-1; 7 bases line up with TRBD1. Unmatched junction bases numbered 3, after V lost 4 bases and J lost 1 base. The length of the CDR3 is 14 residues. Germline CDR1 and CDR2: LGHDT and YNNKEL (reference sequence). The CDR3 loop reads CASSPGQRNTEAFF. CDR3 bases: TGTGCCAGCAGCCCGGGACAGAGGAACACTGAAGCTTTCTTT.

The chain is built from TRBV7-8 and TRBJ1-5; weak D call: TRBD1 (6 bases). The CDR3 length is 16 residues. Trimming removed 5 bases from V and 5 bases from J, with 19 bases in between. The germline V gene encodes CDR1 SGHVS and CDR2 FQNEAQ. CDR3 sequence reads: CASSLSRGGSDQPQHF. The CDR3 nucleotides read TGTGCCAGCAGCCTGTCAAGGGGGGGGTCGGATCAGCCCCAGCATTTT.

V gene TRBV20-1 combines with J gene TRBJ2-7; D might be TRBD2 (5 bases). In germline, CDR1 is DFQATT, CDR2 SNEGSKA (reference sequence). Trimming stripped 3 bases from V and 11 bases from J, with 14 bases between. There are 11 residues in the CDR3. In DNA form, the CDR3 reads TGCAGTGCTAGTATGCCCCGGGATAAGTACTTC. It encodes CSASMPRDKYF.

The chain employs TRBV6-2 or TRBV6-3 and TRBJ1-3; 9 positions agree with TRBD1. The CDR3 totals 18 residues. Trimming at V came to 5 bases and at J to 3 bases, leaving 14 bases not matched to a gene. Germline CDR1 and CDR2: MNHEY and SVGEGT. CDR3 sequence (DNA): TGTGCCAGCAGTCCCTCTACCCACAGGGGGCTTATTGGAAACACCATATATTTT. This gives the protein CASSPSTHRGLIGNTIYF.

This clone showed up just once. The V call is TRBV6-1, the J call TRBJ2-2; possible D gene TRBD2, 7 bases. This CDR3 comprises 16 residues. CDR1 MNHNS and CDR2 SASEGT come from the germline V gene. V lost 3 bases to trimming and J lost 4 bases, with 15 bases between them. Written as DNA, the CDR3 is TGTGCCAGCAGTGAGGGCAGCGGGACATTCACCGGGGAGCTGTTTTTT. This encodes CASSEGSGTFTGELFF.

This clone was counted only a few times. The V and J genes are TRBV7-9 and TRBJ2-3, with TRBD2 as a possible D gene (5 bases). Trimming removed 5 bases at V and 3 bases at J, with 12 bases between. The CDR3 extends over 14 amino acids. Germline V lookup: CDR1 SEHNR, CDR2 FQNEAQ (reference sequence). The CDR3 DNA is TGTGCCAGCAGCCCCGGGGATTATACAGATACGCAGTATTTT. Protein sequence: CASSPGDYTDTQYF.

CDR3 loop: CASSLEGTLMGSNQPQHF. In nucleotides, the CDR3 is TGTGCCAGCAGCTTGGAAGGGACACTCATGGGAAGCAATCAGCCCCAGCATTTT. The chain is built from TRBV5-5 and TRBJ1-5, with D perhaps TRBD1 (6 bases). V dropped 0 bases and J dropped 1 base, with 17 bases sitting between them. Germline values: CDR1 SGHKS, CDR2 YYEKEE (reference sequence). The length of the CDR3 is 18 residues.

The DNA for the CDR3 is TGCGCCAGCAGCCTGACCGGGACAGGGGTAGATACGCAGTATTTT. Translation gives CASSLTGTGVDTQYF. This chain links TRBV5-1 with TRBJ2-3; TRBD1 matches 10 bases. Germline V gene lookup returns CDR1 SGHRS and CDR2 YFSETQ. The CDR3 runs 15 residues. The V and J ends lost 4 bases and 5 bases, in that order; junction bases with no gene match: 7.

J is TRBJ1-6 and V is TRBV7-6; TRBD1 agrees at 9 bases. CDR3 length equals 14 residues. Per germline, CDR1 SGHVS and CDR2 FNYEAQ. The V segment lost 5 bases and the J segment 7 bases; nucleotides outside the gene matches: 3. The CDR3, as DNA: TGTGCCAGCAGCCGGGACAGGGAAAATTCACCCCTCCACTTT. This encodes CASSRDRENSPLHF.

The chain joins TRBV5-1 to TRBJ1-1; no reliable D call. Trimming shortened V by 5 bases and J by 0 bases, and 17 bases separated the two germline ends. This CDR3 is 16 amino acids long. Germline lookup yields CDR1 SGHRS and CDR2 YFSETQ. The DNA of the CDR3 is TGCGCCAGCAGTAACGCGGCGGGGAGCATGAACACTGAAGCTTTCTTT. This codes for CASSNAAGSMNTEAFF.

The genes are TRBV30 and TRBJ1-1, with TRBD1 matching over 9 bases. J gave up 4 bases and V 3 bases, and 6 bases lay outside the gene matches. Germline lookup yields CDR1 GTSNPN and CDR2 SVGIG (reference sequence). The CDR3 spans 14 residues. CDR3 sequence: CAWRAGTGTTEAFF. In DNA form, the CDR3 reads TGTGCCTGGAGGGCCGGGACAGGGACCACTGAAGCTTTCTTT.

The J gene is TRBJ2-7, the V gene TRBV11-2; 7 bases are shared with TRBD2. This CDR3 spans 11 amino acids. Germline values: CDR1 SGHAT, CDR2 FQNNGV. V was clipped by 5 bases and J by 12 bases; unmatched bases: 7. The CDR3 coding sequence is TGTGCCAGCAGCGCACGGGACTACCCGTACTTC. This codes for CASSARDYPYF. The whole variable domain, filled in from reference TRBV11-2 and TRBJ2-7, reads EAGVAQSPRYKIIEKRQSVAFWCNPISGHATLYWYQQILGQGPKLLIQFQNNGVVDDSQLPKDRFSAERLKGVDSTLKIQPAKLEDSAVYLCASSARDYPYFGPGTRLTVT.